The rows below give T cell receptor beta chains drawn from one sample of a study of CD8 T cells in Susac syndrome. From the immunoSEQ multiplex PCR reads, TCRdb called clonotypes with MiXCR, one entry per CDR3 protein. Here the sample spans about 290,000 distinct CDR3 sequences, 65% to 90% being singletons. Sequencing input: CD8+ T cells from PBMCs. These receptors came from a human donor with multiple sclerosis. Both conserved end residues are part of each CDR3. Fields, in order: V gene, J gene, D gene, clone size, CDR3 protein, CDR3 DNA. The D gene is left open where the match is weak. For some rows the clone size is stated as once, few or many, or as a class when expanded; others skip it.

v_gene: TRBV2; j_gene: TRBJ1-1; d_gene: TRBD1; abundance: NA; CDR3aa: CASSAGQGRHSTEAFF; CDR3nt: TGTGCCAGCAGTGCCGGACAGGGGCGGCACAGCACTGAAGCTTTCTTT
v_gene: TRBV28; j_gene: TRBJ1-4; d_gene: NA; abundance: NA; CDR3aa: CASIQLPRAEKLFF; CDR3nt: TGTGCCAGCATTCAGCTCCCACGCGCCGAAAAACTGTTTTTT
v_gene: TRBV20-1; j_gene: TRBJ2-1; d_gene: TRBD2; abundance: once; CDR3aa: CSAPMREGLYNEQFF; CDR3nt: TGCAGTGCTCCTATGCGGGAGGGCCTTTACAATGAGCAGTTCTTC
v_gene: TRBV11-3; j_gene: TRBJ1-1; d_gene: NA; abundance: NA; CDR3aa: CASSYTRLSSEAFF; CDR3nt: TGTGCCAGCAGCTATACTCGACTAAGTAGCGAAGCTTTCTTT
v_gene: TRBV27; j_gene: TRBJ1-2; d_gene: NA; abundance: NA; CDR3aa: CASSPLLGYGYTF; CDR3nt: TGTGCCAGCAGTCCCCTCTTGGGCTATGGCTACACCTTC
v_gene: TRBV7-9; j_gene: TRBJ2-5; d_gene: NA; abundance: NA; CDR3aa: CASSESDLRTEETQYF; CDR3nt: TGTGCCAGCAGTGAGTCGGATTTAAGGACAGAAGAGACCCAGTACTTC
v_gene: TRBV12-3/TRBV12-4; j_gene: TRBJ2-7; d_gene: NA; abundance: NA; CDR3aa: CASRPALVVSNEQYF; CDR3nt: TGTGCCAGCAGACCCGCGTTGGTTGTTTCAAACGAGCAGTACTTC
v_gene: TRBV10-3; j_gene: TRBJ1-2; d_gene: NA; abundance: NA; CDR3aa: CAISDGREVGYTF; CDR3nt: TGTGCCATCAGTGACGGCAGGGAGGTAGGCTACACCTTC
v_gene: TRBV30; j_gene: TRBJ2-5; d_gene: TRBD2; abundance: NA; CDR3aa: CAWMPLAEETQYF; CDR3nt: TGTGCCTGGATGCCACTAGCGGAAGAGACCCAGTACTTC
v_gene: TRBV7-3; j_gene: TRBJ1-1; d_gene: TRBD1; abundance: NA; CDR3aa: CASSLHGTGGTEAFF; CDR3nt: TGTGCCAGCAGCCTCCACGGGACAGGGGGAACTGAAGCTTTCTTT
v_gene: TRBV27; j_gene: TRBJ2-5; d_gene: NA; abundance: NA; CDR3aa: CASRNPQETQYF; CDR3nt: TGTGCCAGCAGAAACCCGCAAGAGACCCAGTACTTC
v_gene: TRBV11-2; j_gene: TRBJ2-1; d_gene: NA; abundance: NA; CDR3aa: CASSLSGVNEQFF; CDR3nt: TGTGCCAGCAGCTTATCAGGAGTCAATGAGCAGTTCTTC
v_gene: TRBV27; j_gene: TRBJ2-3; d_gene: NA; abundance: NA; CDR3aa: CASSSLGLTDTQYF; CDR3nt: TGTGCCAGCAGTTCCCTTGGGCTCACAGATACGCAGTATTTT
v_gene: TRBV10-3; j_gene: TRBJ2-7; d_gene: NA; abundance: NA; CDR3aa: CAISESRLDFPYEQYF; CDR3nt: TGTGCCATCAGTGAGTCGAGGCTAGATTTTCCCTACGAGCAGTACTTC
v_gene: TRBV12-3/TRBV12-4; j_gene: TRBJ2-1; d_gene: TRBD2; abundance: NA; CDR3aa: CAISAAGGPRSYNEQFF; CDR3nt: TGTGCCATCTCGGCGGCGGGAGGGCCAAGGTCCTACAATGAGCAGTTCTTC
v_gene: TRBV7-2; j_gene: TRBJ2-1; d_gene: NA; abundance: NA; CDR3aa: CASSLGLRFGSYNEQFF; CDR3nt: TGTGCCAGCAGCTTAGGACTGCGCTTTGGGTCCTACAATGAGCAGTTCTTC
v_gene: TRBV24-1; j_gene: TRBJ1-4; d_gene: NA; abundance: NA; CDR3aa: CATGGASNEKLFF; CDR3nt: TGTGCCACCGGGGGTGCCTCTAATGAAAAACTGTTTTTT
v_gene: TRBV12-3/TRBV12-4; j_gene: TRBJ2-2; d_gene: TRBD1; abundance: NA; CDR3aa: CASTRDRGIGELFF; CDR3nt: TGTGCCAGCACCCGGGACAGGGGGATCGGGGAGCTGTTTTTT
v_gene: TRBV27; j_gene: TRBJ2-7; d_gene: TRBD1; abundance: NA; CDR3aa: CASSSHPPDRDSYEQYF; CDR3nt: TGTGCCAGCAGTTCCCACCCCCCGGACAGGGACTCCTACGAGCAGTACTTC
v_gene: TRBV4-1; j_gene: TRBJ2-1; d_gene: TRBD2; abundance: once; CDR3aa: CASSWGLQSPEQFF; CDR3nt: TGCGCCAGCAGCTGGGGACTACAATCCCCCGAGCAGTTCTTC
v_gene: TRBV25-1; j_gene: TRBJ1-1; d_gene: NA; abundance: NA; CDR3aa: CASSDPVTEAFF; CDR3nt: TGTGCCAGCAGTGATCCCGTAACTGAAGCTTTCTTT
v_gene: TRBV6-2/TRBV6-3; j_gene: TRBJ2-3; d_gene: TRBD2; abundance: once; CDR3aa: CASSFGTSGLRDTQYF; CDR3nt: TGTGCCAGCAGCTTCGGGACTAGCGGCCTTCGGGATACGCAGTATTTT
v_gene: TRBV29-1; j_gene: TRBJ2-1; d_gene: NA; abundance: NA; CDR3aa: CSVAALGAEQFF; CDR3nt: TGCAGCGTTGCGGCCTTGGGGGCTGAGCAGTTCTTC
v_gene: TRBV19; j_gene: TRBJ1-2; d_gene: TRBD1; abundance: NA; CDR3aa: CASSTMGTGTDPYGYTF; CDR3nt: TGTGCCAGTAGTACCATGGGGACAGGAACAGACCCCTATGGCTACACCTTC
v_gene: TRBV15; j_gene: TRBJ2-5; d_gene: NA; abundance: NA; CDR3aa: CATSRDDSTGETQYF; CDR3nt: TGTGCCACCAGCAGAGACGACAGTACTGGGGAGACCCAGTACTTC
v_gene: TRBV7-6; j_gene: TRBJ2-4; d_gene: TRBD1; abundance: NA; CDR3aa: CASSLGPGQGLFIAKNIQYF; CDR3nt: TGTGCCAGCAGCTTAGGGCCGGGACAGGGGCTTTTTATCGCCAAAAACATTCAGTACTTC
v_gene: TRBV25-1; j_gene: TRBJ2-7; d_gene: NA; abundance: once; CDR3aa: CASSPGLFSYEQYF; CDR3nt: TGTGCCAGCAGTCCAGGGTTATTCTCCTACGAGCAGTACTTC
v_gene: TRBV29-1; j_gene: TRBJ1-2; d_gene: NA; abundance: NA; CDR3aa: CSADGTEDDGYGYTF; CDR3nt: TGCAGCGCCGACGGGACCGAAGATGATGGCTATGGCTACACCTTC
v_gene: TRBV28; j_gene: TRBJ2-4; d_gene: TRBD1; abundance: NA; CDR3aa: CASSSTGAQYF; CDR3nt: TGTGCCAGCAGTTCTACAGGGGCGCAGTACTTC
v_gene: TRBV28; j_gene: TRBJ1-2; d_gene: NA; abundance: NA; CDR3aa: CASSSVWVREYGYTF; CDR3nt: TGTGCCAGCAGTTCCGTGTGGGTACGGGAGTATGGCTACACCTTC
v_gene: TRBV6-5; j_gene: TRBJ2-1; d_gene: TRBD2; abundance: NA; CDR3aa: CASSPSGRGGEQFF; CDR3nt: TGTGCCAGCAGCCCGAGCGGGAGAGGAGGTGAGCAGTTCTTC
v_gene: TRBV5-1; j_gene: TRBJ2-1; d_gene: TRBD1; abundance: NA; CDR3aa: CASSLQGQGAQDEQFF; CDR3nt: TGCGCCAGCAGCTTGCAGGGACAGGGGGCTCAGGATGAGCAGTTCTTC
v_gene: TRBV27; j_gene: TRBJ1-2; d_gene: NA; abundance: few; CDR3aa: CASSLRGLGGYTF; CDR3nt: TGTGCCAGCAGTTTAAGGGGGTTGGGGGGCTACACCTTC
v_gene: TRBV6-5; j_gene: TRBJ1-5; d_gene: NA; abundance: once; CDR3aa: CASSSHEIAGNQPQHF; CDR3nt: TGTGCCAGCAGTTCTCACGAAATAGCCGGGAATCAGCCCCAGCATTTT
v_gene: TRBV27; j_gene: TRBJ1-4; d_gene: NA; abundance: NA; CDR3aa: CASSLSGQPINEKLFF; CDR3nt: TGTGCCAGCAGTTTATCAGGGCAGCCAATTAATGAAAAACTGTTTTTT
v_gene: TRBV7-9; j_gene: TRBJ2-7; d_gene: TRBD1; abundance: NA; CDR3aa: CASSGPGQGPSYEQYF; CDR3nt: TGTGCCAGCAGCGGACCGGGACAGGGGCCCTCCTACGAGCAGTACTTC
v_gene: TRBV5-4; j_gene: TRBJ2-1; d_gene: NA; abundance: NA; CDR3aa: CASSFGSTGGEQFF; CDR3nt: TGTGCCAGCAGCTTTGGATCTACCGGGGGTGAGCAGTTCTTC
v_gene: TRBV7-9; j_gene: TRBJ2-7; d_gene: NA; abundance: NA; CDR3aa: CASSSPQGSYEQYF; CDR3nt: TGTGCCAGCAGCTCCCCCCAGGGCTCCTACGAGCAGTACTTC
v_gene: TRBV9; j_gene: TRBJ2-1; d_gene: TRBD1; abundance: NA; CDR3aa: CASSGKPGTGTNNEQFF; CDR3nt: TGTGCCAGCAGCGGGAAACCCGGGACAGGGACCAACAATGAGCAGTTCTTC
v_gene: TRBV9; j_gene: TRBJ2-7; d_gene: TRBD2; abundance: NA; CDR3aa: CASSLAGTSGHLGGEQYF; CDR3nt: TGTGCCAGCAGCCTAGCCGGGACTAGCGGGCACTTGGGGGGCGAGCAGTACTTC